This TCR beta chain was identified during a study of regulatory T cells in long-lasting Graves disease. Points from the study as a whole: Persistent disease favored TRBV28, TRBJ1-2 and TRBJ2-5.

Relying on iRepertoire HTBI primers and Arm-PCR of CDR3 regions, the team built TCR beta libraries. Original processing methods: Identification of gene segments yielded over 60 TRBV and about 14 TRBJ across samples. TCRdb re-called the multiplex PCR reads through MiXCR, storing one row per CDR3 protein. The V and J calls here are based on TCRdb, not the publication. The sample records some 460,000 distinct CDR3 sequences, 15% to 20% being singletons. Per the germline V gene, CDR1 is SGDLS and CDR2 is YYNGEE. V lost 3 bases and J 0 bases, leaving 16 bases between the germline ends. The CDR3 totals 18 residues. Time point described: newly diagnosed GD, antithyroid drugs for less than 3 months. The authors made the TCR library using RNA they extracted from PBMCs. This clonotype was counted only a few times. No antigen is known for it. The same specimen was also included in a second study, on T cells in Graves' hyperthyroidism and ophthalmopathy.

The sequencing here drew on peripheral blood mononuclear cells (PBMCs), taken at new diagnosis, from a patient treated with antithyroid drugs. The genes are TRBV9 and TRBJ2-6; D ambiguous. The sequence came from a man aged 35-49 years with Graves disease. CDR3 region: CASSESRRLDSGANVLTF. DNA for the CDR3: TGTGCCAGCAGCGAGTCCAGGCGGCTGGACTCTGGGGCCAACGTCCTGACTTTC.